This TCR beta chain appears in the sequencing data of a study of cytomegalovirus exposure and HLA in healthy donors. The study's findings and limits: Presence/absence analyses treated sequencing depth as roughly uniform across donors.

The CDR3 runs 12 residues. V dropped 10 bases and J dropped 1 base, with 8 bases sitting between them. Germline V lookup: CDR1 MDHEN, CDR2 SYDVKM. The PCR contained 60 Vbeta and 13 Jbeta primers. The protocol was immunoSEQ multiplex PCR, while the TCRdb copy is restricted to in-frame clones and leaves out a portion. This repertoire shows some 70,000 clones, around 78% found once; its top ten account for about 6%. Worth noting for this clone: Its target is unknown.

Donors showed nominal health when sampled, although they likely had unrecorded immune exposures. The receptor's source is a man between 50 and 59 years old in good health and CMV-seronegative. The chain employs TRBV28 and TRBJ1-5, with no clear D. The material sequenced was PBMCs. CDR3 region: CATQESNQPQHF. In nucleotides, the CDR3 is TGTGCCACCCAGGAAAGCAATCAGCCCCAGCATTTT.